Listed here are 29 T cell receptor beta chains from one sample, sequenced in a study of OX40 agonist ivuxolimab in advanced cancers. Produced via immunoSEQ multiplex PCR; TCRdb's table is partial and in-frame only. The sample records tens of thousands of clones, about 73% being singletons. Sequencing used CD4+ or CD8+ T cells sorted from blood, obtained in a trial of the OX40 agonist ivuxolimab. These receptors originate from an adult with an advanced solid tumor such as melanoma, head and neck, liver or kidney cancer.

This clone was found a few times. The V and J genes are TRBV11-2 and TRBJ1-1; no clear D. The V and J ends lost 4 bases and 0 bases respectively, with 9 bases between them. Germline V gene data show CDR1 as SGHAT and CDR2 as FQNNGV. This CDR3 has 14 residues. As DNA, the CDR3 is TGTGCCAGCAGCTCCGGGCGTATGAACACTGAAGCTTTCTTT. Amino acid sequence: CASSSGRMNTEAFF.

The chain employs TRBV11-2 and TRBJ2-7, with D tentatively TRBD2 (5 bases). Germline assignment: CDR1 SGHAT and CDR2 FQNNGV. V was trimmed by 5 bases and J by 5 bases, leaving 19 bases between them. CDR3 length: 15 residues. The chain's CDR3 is CASSNLASRRDEQYF. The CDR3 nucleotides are TGTGCCAGCAGCAATTTAGCCTCGCGGCGGGACGAGCAGTACTTC.

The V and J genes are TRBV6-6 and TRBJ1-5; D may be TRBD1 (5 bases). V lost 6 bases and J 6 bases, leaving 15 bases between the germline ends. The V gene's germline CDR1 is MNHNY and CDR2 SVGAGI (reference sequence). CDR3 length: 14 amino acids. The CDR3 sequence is CASSRTEGVQPQHF. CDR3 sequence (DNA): TGTGCCAGCAGCCGGACGGAAGGGGTTCAGCCCCAGCATTTT.

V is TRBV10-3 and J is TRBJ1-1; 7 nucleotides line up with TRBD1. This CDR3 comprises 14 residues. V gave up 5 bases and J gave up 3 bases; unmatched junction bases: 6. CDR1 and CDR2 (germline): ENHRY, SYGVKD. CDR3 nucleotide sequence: TGTGCCATCAGTTCTGGGACAGACTACACTGAAGCTTTCTTT. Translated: CAISSGTDYTEAFF.

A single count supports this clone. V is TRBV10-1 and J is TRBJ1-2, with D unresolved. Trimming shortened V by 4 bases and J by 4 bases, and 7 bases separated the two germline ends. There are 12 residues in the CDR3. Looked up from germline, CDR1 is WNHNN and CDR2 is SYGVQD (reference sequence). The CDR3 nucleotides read TGCGCCAGCAGTGCGGGTGGCTATGGCTACACCTTC. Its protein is CASSAGGYGYTF.

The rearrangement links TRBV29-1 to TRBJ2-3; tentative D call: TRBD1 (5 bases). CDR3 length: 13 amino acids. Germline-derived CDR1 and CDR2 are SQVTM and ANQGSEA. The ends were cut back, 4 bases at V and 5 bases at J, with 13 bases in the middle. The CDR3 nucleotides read TGCAGCGTTGGAGGACATAATATAGATACGCAGTATTTT. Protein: CSVGGHNIDTQYF.

The CDR3 DNA sequence: TGTGCCAGCAGCATAACAGGGTTAGGCGAGCAGTACTTC. Protein: CASSITGLGEQYF. The chain carries TRBV5-6 and TRBJ2-7, with D tentatively TRBD1 (6 bases). The CDR3 extends over 13 amino acids. Per the germline V gene, CDR1 is SGHDT and CDR2 is YYEEEE. Deletions cut 4 bases from V and 6 bases from J, with 14 bases between.

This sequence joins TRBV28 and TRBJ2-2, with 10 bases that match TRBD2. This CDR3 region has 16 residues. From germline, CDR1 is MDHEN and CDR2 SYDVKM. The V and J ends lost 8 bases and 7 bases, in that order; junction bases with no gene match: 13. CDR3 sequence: CASGPSGRAGSGELFF. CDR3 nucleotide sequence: TGTGCCAGCGGACCCAGCGGGAGGGCTGGGAGCGGGGAGCTGTTTTTT.

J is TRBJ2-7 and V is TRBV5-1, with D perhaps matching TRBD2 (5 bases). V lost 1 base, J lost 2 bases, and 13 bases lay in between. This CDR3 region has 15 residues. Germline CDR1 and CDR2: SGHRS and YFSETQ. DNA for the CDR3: TGCGCCAGCAGCTTGTCAGGAGGTTCTACCTACGAGCAGTACTTC. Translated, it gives CASSLSGGSTYEQYF. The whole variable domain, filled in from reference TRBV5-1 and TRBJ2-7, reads KAGVTQTPRYLIKTRGQQVTLSCSPISGHRSVSWYQQTPGQGLQFLFEYFSETQRNKGNFPGRFSGRQFSNSRSEMNVSTLELGDSALYLCASSLSGGSTYEQYFGPGTRLTVT.

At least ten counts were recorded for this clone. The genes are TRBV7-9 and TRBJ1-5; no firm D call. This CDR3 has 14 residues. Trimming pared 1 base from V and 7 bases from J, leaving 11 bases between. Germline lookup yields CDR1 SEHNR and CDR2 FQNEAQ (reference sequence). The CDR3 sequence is CASSLETFHQPQHF. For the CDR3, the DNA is TGTGCCAGCAGCTTAGAGACGTTCCACCAGCCCCAGCATTTT. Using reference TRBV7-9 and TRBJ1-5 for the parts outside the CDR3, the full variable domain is DTGVSQNPRHKITKRGQNVTFRCDPISEHNRLYWYRQTLGQGPEFLTYFQNEAQLEKSRLLSDRFSAERPKGSFSTLEIQRTEQGDSAMYLCASSLETFHQPQHFGDGTRLSIL.

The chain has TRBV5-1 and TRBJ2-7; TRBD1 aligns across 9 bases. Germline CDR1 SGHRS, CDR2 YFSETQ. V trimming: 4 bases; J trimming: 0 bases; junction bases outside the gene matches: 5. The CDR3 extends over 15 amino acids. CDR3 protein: CASSSRDRASYEQYF. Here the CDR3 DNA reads TGCGCCAGCAGCAGCCGGGACAGGGCCTCCTACGAGCAGTACTTC.

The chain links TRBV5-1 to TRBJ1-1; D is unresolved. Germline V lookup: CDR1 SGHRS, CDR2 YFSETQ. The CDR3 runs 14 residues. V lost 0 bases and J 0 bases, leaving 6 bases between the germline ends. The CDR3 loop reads CASSLGSVNTEAFF. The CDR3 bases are TGCGCCAGCAGCTTGGGGTCGGTGAACACTGAAGCTTTCTTT. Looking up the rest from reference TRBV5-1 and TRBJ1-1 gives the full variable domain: KAGVTQTPRYLIKTRGQQVTLSCSPISGHRSVSWYQQTPGQGLQFLFEYFSETQRNKGNFPGRFSGRQFSNSRSEMNVSTLELGDSALYLCASSLGSVNTEAFFGQGTRLTVV.

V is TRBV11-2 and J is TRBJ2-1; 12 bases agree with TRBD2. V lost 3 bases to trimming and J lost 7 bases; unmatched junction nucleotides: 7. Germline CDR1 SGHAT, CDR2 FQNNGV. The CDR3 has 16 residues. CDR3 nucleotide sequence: TGTGCCAGCAGCTTCGAACTAGCGGGAGGAGGTAATGAGCAGTTCTTC. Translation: CASSFELAGGGNEQFF.

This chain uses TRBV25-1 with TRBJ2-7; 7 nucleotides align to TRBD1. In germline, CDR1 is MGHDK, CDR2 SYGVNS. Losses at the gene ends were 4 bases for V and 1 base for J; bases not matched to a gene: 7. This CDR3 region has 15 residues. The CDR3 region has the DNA TGTGCCAGCAGTGGGTGGGACAGCGTTTCCTACGAGCAGTACTTC. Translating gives CASSGWDSVSYEQYF.

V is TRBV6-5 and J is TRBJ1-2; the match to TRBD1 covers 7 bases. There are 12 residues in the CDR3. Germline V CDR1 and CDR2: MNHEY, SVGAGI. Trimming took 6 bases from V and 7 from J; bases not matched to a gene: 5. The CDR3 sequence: CASRVQGLGYTF. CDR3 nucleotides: TGTGCCAGCAGAGTACAGGGGCTTGGCTACACCTTC.

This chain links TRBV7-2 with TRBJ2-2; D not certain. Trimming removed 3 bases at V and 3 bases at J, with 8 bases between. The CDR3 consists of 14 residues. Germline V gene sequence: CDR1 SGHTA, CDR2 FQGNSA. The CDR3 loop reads CASSFPRYTGELFF. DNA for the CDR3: TGTGCCAGCAGCTTTCCTAGGTACACCGGGGAGCTGTTTTTT.

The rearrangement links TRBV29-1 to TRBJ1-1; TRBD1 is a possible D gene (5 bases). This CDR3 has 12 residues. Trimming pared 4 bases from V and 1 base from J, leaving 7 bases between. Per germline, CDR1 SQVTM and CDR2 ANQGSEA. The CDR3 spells CSVGQKNTEAFF. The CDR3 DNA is TGCAGCGTTGGACAGAAGAACACTGAAGCTTTCTTT.

CDR3 bases: TGTGCCAGCAGTTACGCTCGGTCTAGCGGGTACGAGCAGTACTTC. It specifies CASSYARSSGYEQYF. The chain employs TRBV6-6 and TRBJ2-7; 8 positions agree with TRBD2. The CDR3 has 15 residues. With 2 bases clipped from V and 4 bases from J, the junction kept 7 bases outside the gene matches. Per germline, CDR1 MNHNY and CDR2 SVGAGI (reference sequence).

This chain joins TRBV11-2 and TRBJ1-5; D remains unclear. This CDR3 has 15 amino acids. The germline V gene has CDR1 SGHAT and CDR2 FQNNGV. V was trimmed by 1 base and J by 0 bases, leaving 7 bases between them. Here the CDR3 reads CASSLVGYSNQPQHF. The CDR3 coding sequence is TGTGCCAGCAGCTTAGTCGGATATAGCAATCAGCCCCAGCATTTT.

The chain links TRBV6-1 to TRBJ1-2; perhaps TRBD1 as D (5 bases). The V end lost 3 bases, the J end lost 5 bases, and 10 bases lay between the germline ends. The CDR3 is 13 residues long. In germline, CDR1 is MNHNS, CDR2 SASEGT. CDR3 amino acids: CASSEAGKYGYTF. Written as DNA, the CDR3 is TGTGCCAGCAGTGAGGCAGGGAAGTATGGCTACACCTTC.

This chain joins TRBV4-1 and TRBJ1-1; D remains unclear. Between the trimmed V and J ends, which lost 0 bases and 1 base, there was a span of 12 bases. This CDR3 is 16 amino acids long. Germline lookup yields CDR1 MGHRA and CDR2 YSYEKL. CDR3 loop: CASSQDRSTSNTEAFF. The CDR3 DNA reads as TGCGCCAGCAGCCAAGATAGGAGCACGTCGAACACTGAAGCTTTCTTT.

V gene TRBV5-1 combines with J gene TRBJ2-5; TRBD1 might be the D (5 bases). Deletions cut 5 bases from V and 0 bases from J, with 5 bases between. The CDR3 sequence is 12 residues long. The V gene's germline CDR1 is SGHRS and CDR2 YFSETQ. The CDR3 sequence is CASRQDQETQYF. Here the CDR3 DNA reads TGCGCCAGCAGACAGGACCAAGAGACCCAGTACTTC.

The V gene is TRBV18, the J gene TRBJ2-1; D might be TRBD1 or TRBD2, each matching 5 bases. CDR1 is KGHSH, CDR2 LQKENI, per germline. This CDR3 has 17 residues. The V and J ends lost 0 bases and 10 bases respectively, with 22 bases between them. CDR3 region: CASSPPVWGNDIDEQFF. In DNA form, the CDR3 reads TGTGCCAGCTCACCACCTGTCTGGGGGAACGACATAGACGAGCAGTTCTTC.

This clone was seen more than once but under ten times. CDR3 nucleotide sequence: TGTGCCAGCTCACCAAGTCTAAACACTGAAGCTTTCTTT. It is translated as CASSPSLNTEAFF. The chain combines TRBV18 with TRBJ1-1; no firm D call. Trimming removed 2 bases at V and 2 bases at J, with 6 bases between. Germline values: CDR1 KGHSH, CDR2 LQKENI. This CDR3 comprises 13 residues.

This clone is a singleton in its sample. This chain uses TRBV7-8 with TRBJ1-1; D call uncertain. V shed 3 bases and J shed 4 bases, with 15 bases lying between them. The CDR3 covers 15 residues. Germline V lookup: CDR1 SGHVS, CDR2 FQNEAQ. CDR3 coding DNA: TGTGCCAGCAGCTTCATGTTCGTTGGAAGCACTGAAGCTTTCTTT. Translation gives CASSFMFVGSTEAFF.

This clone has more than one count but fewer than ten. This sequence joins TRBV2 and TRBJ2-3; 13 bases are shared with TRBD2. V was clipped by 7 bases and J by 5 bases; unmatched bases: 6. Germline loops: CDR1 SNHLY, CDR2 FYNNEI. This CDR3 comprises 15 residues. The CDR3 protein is CASNQLAGGGDTQYF. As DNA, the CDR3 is TGTGCCAGCAACCAACTAGCGGGAGGGGGAGATACGCAGTATTTT.

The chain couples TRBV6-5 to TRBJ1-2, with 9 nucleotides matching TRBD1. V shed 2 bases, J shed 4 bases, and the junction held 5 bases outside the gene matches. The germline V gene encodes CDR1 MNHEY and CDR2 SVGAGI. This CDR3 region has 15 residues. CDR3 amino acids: CASSYNGQGFYGYTF. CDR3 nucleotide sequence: TGTGCCAGCAGTTACAACGGACAGGGGTTCTATGGCTACACCTTC.

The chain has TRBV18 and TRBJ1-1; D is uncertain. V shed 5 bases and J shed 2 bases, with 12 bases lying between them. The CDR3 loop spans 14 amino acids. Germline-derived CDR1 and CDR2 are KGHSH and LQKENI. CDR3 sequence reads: CASSETKLNTEAFF. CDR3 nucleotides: TGTGCCAGCTCAGAGACGAAGTTAAACACTGAAGCTTTCTTT.

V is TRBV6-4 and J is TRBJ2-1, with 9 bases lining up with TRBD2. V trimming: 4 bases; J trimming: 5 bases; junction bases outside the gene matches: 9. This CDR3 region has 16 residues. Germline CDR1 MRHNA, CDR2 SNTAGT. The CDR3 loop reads CASSVLAGGGHNEQFF. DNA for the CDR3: TGTGCCAGCAGTGTGTTGGCGGGAGGGGGCCACAATGAGCAGTTCTTC.